A single sample gave rise to the 27 T cell receptor beta chains below, sequenced in a study of cytomegalovirus exposure and HLA in healthy donors. Profiling relied on immunoSEQ multiplex PCR, and the TCRdb table lists in-frame clones only, not all of them. The data hold 65,000 to 95,000 clones, with about 95% observed a single time. The source material was PBMCs. These receptors were taken from a young man in good health and CMV-seronegative.

The CDR3 DNA is TGTGCCAGCAGCCCGGGTAATGAGCAGTTCTTC. It yields the protein CASSPGNEQFF. V usage is TRBV7-2 and J usage is TRBJ2-1; D is ambiguous. This CDR3 has 11 amino acids. The V gene's germline CDR1 is SGHTA and CDR2 FQGNSA. Trimming removed 5 bases from V and 7 bases from J, with 6 bases in between.

The gene calls are TRBV6-5 and TRBJ2-1; 8 bases fit TRBD2. Trimming at V came to 6 bases and at J to 3 bases, leaving 4 bases not matched to a gene. The CDR3 runs 14 residues. CDR1 and CDR2 from the germline V gene are MNHEY and SVGAGI. DNA for the CDR3: TGTGCCAGCAGACGGGGGGGGCGCTACAATGAGCAGTTCTTC. This encodes CASRRGGRYNEQFF.

The chain has TRBV7-9 and TRBJ1-2; 8 bases map to TRBD1. The length of the CDR3 is 16 residues. Trimming took 2 bases from V and 8 from J; bases not matched to a gene: 13. The V gene's germline CDR1 is SEHNR and CDR2 FQNEAQ (reference sequence). The CDR3 sequence is CASSLNQGALQQGYTF. The CDR3, as DNA: TGTGCCAGCAGCTTAAACCAGGGGGCGCTGCAACAAGGCTACACCTTC.

The V call is TRBV4-3, the J call TRBJ2-1, with TRBD2 identical over 13 bases. The J segment lost 1 base and the V segment lost 1 base, leaving 10 bases of the junction unmatched. Germline CDR1 LGHNA, CDR2 YSLEER. This CDR3 comprises 20 residues. CDR3 in amino acids: CASSQVFTSGGAGSYNEQFF. CDR3 DNA: TGCGCCAGCAGCCAAGTATTCACTAGCGGGGGGGCTGGGTCCTACAATGAGCAGTTCTTC.

The chain couples TRBV7-3 to TRBJ1-5; D is possibly TRBD1 (6 bases). Trimming left V 5 bases short and J 4 bases short, with 12 bases between. Germline CDR1 SGHTA, CDR2 FQGTGA. The CDR3 length is 14 residues. The CDR3 sequence is CASSPTGGNQPQHF. The CDR3 coding sequence is TGTGCCAGCAGCCCGACAGGCGGTAATCAGCCCCAGCATTTT.

V gene TRBV7-9 combines with J gene TRBJ1-2; 8 bases align to TRBD1. Losses at the gene ends were 5 bases for V and 4 bases for J; bases not matched to a gene: 3. CDR3 size: 13 residues. Germline assignment: CDR1 SEHNR and CDR2 FQNEAQ (reference sequence). The CDR3, as DNA: TGTGCCAGCAGCCTCGACAGGGGCTATGGCTACACCTTC. Residues: CASSLDRGYGYTF.

This clone was seen a single time. The rearrangement joins TRBV2 to TRBJ1-6; D may be TRBD1 (6 bases). From germline, CDR1 is SNHLY and CDR2 FYNNEI. V dropped 6 bases and J dropped 9 bases, with 15 bases sitting between them. CDR3 size: 14 residues. In DNA form, the CDR3 reads TGTGCCAGCAGCGAGTGGGGGGGGGCTTCACCCCTCCACTTT. Translated, it gives CASSEWGGASPLHF.

The V gene is TRBV4-1, the J gene TRBJ2-1; TRBD2 agrees at 11 bases. Germline V gene lookup returns CDR1 MGHRA and CDR2 YSYEKL. There are 19 residues in the CDR3. Trimming removed 3 bases from V and 4 bases from J; junction bases left unmatched: 14. CDR3 region: CASSHEPGLAVPPYNEQFF. The CDR3 DNA sequence: TGCGCCAGCAGCCACGAACCGGGACTAGCGGTTCCTCCATACAATGAGCAGTTCTTC.

J is TRBJ2-5 and V is TRBV11-2; possible D gene TRBD1, 5 bases. V gave up 8 bases and J gave up 3 bases, with 7 bases separating them. This CDR3 comprises 11 residues. CDR1 and CDR2 from the germline V gene are SGHAT and FQNNGV. The CDR3 sequence: CASQGEETQYF. The CDR3 nucleotides are TGTGCCAGCCAAGGGGAAGAGACCCAGTACTTC.

This clone was recorded a few times. The V and J genes are TRBV5-8 and TRBJ1-6, with 7 bases that match TRBD1. Germline V gene lookup returns CDR1 SGHTS and CDR2 YDEGEE. The CDR3 loop spans 15 amino acids. V dropped 3 bases and J dropped 9; count of bases not matched to a gene: 9. DNA of the CDR3: TGTGCCAGCAGCTCGTCCGGGACAGCGGGTTCACCCCTCCACTTT. Translating gives CASSSSGTAGSPLHF. The full variable domain, with the rest looked up from reference TRBV5-8 and TRBJ1-6, is EAGVTQSPTHLIKTRGQQATLRCSPISGHTSVYWYQQALGLGLQFLLWYDEGEERNRGNFPPRFSGRQFPNYSSELNVNALELEDSALYLCASSSSGTAGSPLHFGNGTRLTVT.

The chain employs TRBV30 and TRBJ2-1; perhaps TRBD2 as D (7 bases). CDR1 and CDR2 from the germline V gene are GTSNPN and SVGIG (reference sequence). The CDR3 is 14 residues long. V shed 1 base and J shed 4 bases, with 11 bases lying between them. The DNA of the CDR3 is TGTGCCTGGAGTGATGAGGGGGGGTACAATGAGCAGTTCTTC. It is translated as CAWSDEGGYNEQFF.

This chain connects TRBV4-2 to TRBJ2-2; no firm D call. Germline-derived CDR1 and CDR2 are LGHNA and YNFKEQ. CDR3 length: 14 residues. The V end lost 1 base, the J end lost 5 bases, and 8 bases lay between the germline ends. The CDR3: CASSQGVETGELFF. In DNA, the CDR3 is TGTGCCAGCAGCCAAGGAGTAGAGACCGGGGAGCTGTTTTTT.

The V call is TRBV11-1, the J call TRBJ1-1; maybe TRBD1 (5 bases). The CDR3 sequence is 13 residues long. CDR1 is SGHAT and CDR2 is FQDESV in the germline V gene (reference sequence). V lost 8 bases to trimming and J lost 5 bases, with 15 bases between them. The CDR3 spells CASQLGGRTEAFF. In nucleotides, the CDR3 is TGTGCCAGCCAGCTTGGGGGGAGGACTGAAGCTTTCTTT.

V gene TRBV5-1 combines with J gene TRBJ1-2, with 9 positions matching TRBD1. V lost 4 bases to trimming and J lost 7 bases; unmatched junction nucleotides: 11. This CDR3 has 15 amino acids. Germline V lookup: CDR1 SGHRS, CDR2 YFSETQ. The CDR3 sequence: CASSAVQGANGGYTF. The CDR3 DNA sequence: TGCGCCAGCAGCGCTGTACAGGGGGCCAATGGTGGCTACACCTTC.

The chain recombines TRBV2 with TRBJ1-3, with 7 positions matching TRBD1. Germline trimming cut 4 bases from V and 3 bases from J; bases unmatched to any gene: 6. In germline, CDR1 is SNHLY, CDR2 FYNNEI. The CDR3 is 15 residues long. The CDR3 protein is CASSGGTDDGNTIYF. The CDR3 DNA is TGTGCCAGCAGTGGTGGGACAGATGATGGAAACACCATATATTTT.

The chain employs TRBV19 and TRBJ2-7, with 9 bases matching TRBD1. This CDR3 is built from 14 residues. In germline, CDR1 is LNHDA, CDR2 SQIVND (reference sequence). J was trimmed by 5 bases and V by 6 bases; bases with no gene match: 8. The CDR3 DNA reads TGTGCCAGTAGCGTGGGACAGGGCTTCGACGAGCAGTACTTC. It encodes CASSVGQGFDEQYF.

The rearrangement joins TRBV10-3 to TRBJ1-4; D remains ambiguous. CDR3 length: 13 amino acids. The germline CDR1 and CDR2 sequences are ENHRY and SYGVKD. Trimming pared 10 bases from V and 5 bases from J, leaving 14 bases between. The CDR3 spells CATGRLENEKLFF. CDR3 coding DNA: TGTGCCACGGGGAGGTTGGAAAATGAAAAACTGTTTTTT.

This rearrangement joins TRBV4-2 to TRBJ1-5; 9 nucleotides line up with TRBD1. Germline V gives CDR1 LGHNA, CDR2 YNFKEQ. The CDR3 length is 16 residues. Losses at the gene ends were 1 base for V and 7 bases for J; bases not matched to a gene: 8. CDR3 sequence (DNA): TGTGCCAGCAGCCAAGTTCAACAGGGGGCGGGACAGCCCCAGCATTTT. This codes for CASSQVQQGAGQPQHF.

J is TRBJ1-2 and V is TRBV6-5, with 11 bases that match TRBD1. The length of the CDR3 is 14 residues. CDR1 and CDR2 from the germline V gene are MNHEY and SVGAGI. With V trimmed by 8 bases and J by 4 bases, 6 bases remained unmatched. CDR3 DNA sequence: TGTGCCAGCGGCCGGGACAGGGGGACCTATGGCTACACCTTC. Translated, it gives CASGRDRGTYGYTF.

CDR3 coding DNA: TGTGCCAGCAGCGGGACAGGGTGGACTGAAGCTTTCTTT. This translates into CASSGTGWTEAFF. The chain links TRBV5-6 to TRBJ1-1; 9 bases agree with TRBD1. V was clipped by 4 bases and J by 5 bases; unmatched bases: 3. The CDR3 extends over 13 amino acids. Germline-derived CDR1 and CDR2 are SGHDT and YYEEEE.

The gene calls are TRBV18 and TRBJ1-1; D call uncertain. V gave up 4 bases and J gave up 1 base, with 7 bases separating them. Germline CDR1 and CDR2: KGHSH and LQKENI. This CDR3 comprises 13 residues. In DNA, the CDR3 is TGTGCCAGCTCACTACATTGGAACACTGAAGCTTTCTTT. It codes for CASSLHWNTEAFF.

This clone was counted once. This chain joins TRBV7-9 and TRBJ1-4; TRBD1 is a possible D gene (5 bases). The V end lost 2 bases, the J end lost 6 bases, and 10 bases lay between the germline ends. The germline gives CDR1 SEHNR, CDR2 FQNEAQ (reference sequence). The CDR3 loop spans 14 amino acids. The CDR3, as DNA: TGTGCCAGCAGCTTACGGGGGAGAGATGAAAAACTGTTTTTT. This encodes CASSLRGRDEKLFF. The full variable domain, completed using reference TRBV7-9 and TRBJ1-4, is DTGVSQNPRHKITKRGQNVTFRCDPISEHNRLYWYRQTLGQGPEFLTYFQNEAQLEKSRLLSDRFSAERPKGSFSTLEIQRTEQGDSAMYLCASSLRGRDEKLFFGSGTQLSVL.

The chain combines TRBV19 with TRBJ2-3; 8 bases agree with TRBD1. CDR1 is LNHDA and CDR2 is SQIVND in the germline V gene (reference sequence). The CDR3 runs to 13 residues. Trimming took 7 bases from V and 4 from J; bases not matched to a gene: 4. The CDR3 region has the DNA TGTGCCAGTAATGACAGGGGCGCAGATACGCAGTATTTT. Translated: CASNDRGADTQYF.

The rearrangement uses TRBV19 and TRBJ1-2, with D possibly TRBD1 on 5 matching bases. Germline V gene sequence: CDR1 LNHDA, CDR2 SQIVND (reference sequence). The CDR3 has 14 residues. V was shortened by 7 bases and J by 2 bases, with 14 bases between the two germline ends. CDR3 loop: CASNGRDGNYGYTF. CDR3 DNA sequence: TGTGCCAGTAACGGGCGGGACGGGAACTATGGCTACACCTTC.

The V call is TRBV18, the J call TRBJ1-1; possible D gene TRBD1, 6 bases. V was shortened by 2 bases and J by 10 bases, with 11 bases between the two germline ends. The CDR3 is made up of 12 amino acids. CDR1 is KGHSH and CDR2 is LQKENI in the germline V gene. The CDR3 spells CASSPGQGTAFF. The CDR3 DNA follows: TGTGCCAGCTCACCAGGGCAGGGGACAGCTTTCTTT.

V and J are TRBV5-8 and TRBJ2-3, with D tentatively TRBD2 (7 bases). Trimming stripped 0 bases from V and 2 bases from J, with 10 bases between. The CDR3 has 15 residues. The germline CDR1 and CDR2 sequences are SGHTS and YDEGEE. CDR3 coding DNA: TGTGCCAGCAGCTTGGCGGGGGGCCTCACAGATACGCAGTATTTT. As protein: CASSLAGGLTDTQYF.

The chain employs TRBV7-3 and TRBJ2-1, with TRBD1 matching 9 bases. CDR3 length: 15 amino acids. Germline V CDR1 and CDR2: SGHTA, FQGTGA. J lost 3 bases, V lost 5 bases, and 5 bases had no gene match. The CDR3 loop is CASSQGQGNYNEQFF. In DNA, the CDR3 is TGTGCCAGCAGCCAAGGACAGGGGAACTACAATGAGCAGTTCTTC.